This T cell receptor (beta chain) was recorded in a study of cytomegalovirus exposure and HLA in healthy donors. The CDR3 runs 14 residues. Deletions cut 6 bases from V and 6 bases from J, with 18 bases between. Germline CDR1 and CDR2: SQVTM and ANQGSEA. A multiplex PCR was run with 60 Vbeta primers and 13 Jbeta primers. Produced via immunoSEQ multiplex PCR; TCRdb's table is partial and in-frame only. The sample shows 150,000 to 200,000 clones, 70% to 85% of them seen only once. The rearrangement links TRBV29-1 to TRBJ2-1; no clear D gene. The TCR was taken from a woman between 35 and 50 years old in good health and CMV-seronegative. Specimen: PBMCs. The CDR3 sequence: CSVAPVQVGNEQFF. Here the CDR3 DNA reads TGCAGCGTGGCCCCCGTTCAGGTCGGCAATGAGCAGTTCTTC.